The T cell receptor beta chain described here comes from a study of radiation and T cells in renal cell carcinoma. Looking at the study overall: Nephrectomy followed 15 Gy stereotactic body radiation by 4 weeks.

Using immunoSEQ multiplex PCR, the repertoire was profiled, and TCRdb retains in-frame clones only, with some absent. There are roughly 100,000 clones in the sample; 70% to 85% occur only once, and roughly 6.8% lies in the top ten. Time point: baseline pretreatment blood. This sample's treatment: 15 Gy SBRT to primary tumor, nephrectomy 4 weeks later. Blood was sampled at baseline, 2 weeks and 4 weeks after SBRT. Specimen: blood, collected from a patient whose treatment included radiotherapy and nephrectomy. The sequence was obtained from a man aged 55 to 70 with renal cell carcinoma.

CDR3 in DNA: TGTGCCAGTAGTATAGGGGGCCGCCGGGAGCAGTACTTC. This translates into CASSIGGRREQYF. V is TRBV19 and J is TRBJ2-7, with D maybe TRBD1 (5 bases). The CDR3 extends over 13 amino acids. The germline V gene encodes CDR1 LNHDA and CDR2 SQIVND (reference sequence). Deletions cut 1 base from V and 7 bases from J, with 11 bases between.